This T cell receptor beta chain was captured by sequencing in a study of early T cells in non-severe SARS-CoV-2 infection. Whole-study context: Chains were unpaired, as sequencing was done on bulk RNA from unsorted whole blood.

Germline V CDR1 and CDR2: SGHNT, YYREEE (reference sequence). The J segment lost 1 base and the V segment lost 0 bases, leaving 6 bases of the junction unmatched. CDR3 length equals 16 residues. Concerning this clonotype: What it binds is not known.

cDNA molecules, individually, were tagged with unique molecular identifiers. TCRdb reprocessed the 5' RACE reads with MiXCR, giving one entry per CDR3 protein. The table records tens of thousands of distinct CDR3 sequences, about a tenth of them present only once. Broader study findings: Anti-spike CD8 responses were favored in VDJdb matching, and private and CD4 specificities were missed.

The J gene is TRBJ1-1, the V gene TRBV5-4, with 7 bases matching TRBD1. The TCR originated in an adult who was a healthcare worker with PCR-confirmed SARS-CoV-2 infection or an uninfected control (not recorded which). Sequencing was performed on whole blood. CDR3 protein: CASSLDTRGSNTEAFF. The CDR3 bases are TGTGCCAGCAGCTTGGACACCAGGGGGTCGAACACTGAAGCTTTCTTT. Full variable domain (rest looked up from reference TRBV5-4 and TRBJ1-1): ETGVTQSPTHLIKTRGQQVTLRCSSQSGHNTVSWYQQALGQGPQFIFQYYREEENGRGNFPPRFSGLQFPNYSSELNVNALELDDSALYLCASSLDTRGSNTEAFFGQGTRLTVV.